The rows below give T cell receptor beta chains drawn from one sample of a study of early T cells in non-severe SARS-CoV-2 infection. TCRdb recomputed calls from the 5' RACE reads with MiXCR, one row per CDR3 protein. This sample has approximately 75,000 distinct CDR3 sequences, with more than 14% found just once. This sample comprised whole blood, obtained at baseline. These receptors were collected from an adult who was a healthcare worker with PCR-confirmed SARS-CoV-2 infection or an uninfected control (not recorded which). Each CDR3 is given with its conserved first and last residue. The order of the fields is V gene, J gene, D gene, clone size, CDR3 DNA, CDR3 protein. The D gene is left open where the match is weak. For some rows the clone size is stated as once, few or many, or as a class when expanded; others skip it.

V gene: TRBV6-4; J gene: TRBJ2-1; D gene: TRBD2; clone size: many; CDR3 DNA: TGTGCCAGCGGAAAACTAGCGGGAGAGGCCAATGAGCAGTTCTTC; CDR3 protein: CASGKLAGEANEQFF
V gene: TRBV19; J gene: TRBJ2-5; D gene: -; clone size: -; CDR3 DNA: TGTGCCAGTAGTATCTCCAGACTATCCCTGGTCGGGGAGACCCAGTACTTC; CDR3 protein: CASSISRLSLVGETQYF
V gene: TRBV11-1; J gene: TRBJ1-1; D gene: -; clone size: -; CDR3 DNA: TGTGCCAGCAGCTCCTGGACGGCTATGAACACTGAAGCTTTCTTT; CDR3 protein: CASSSWTAMNTEAFF
V gene: TRBV18; J gene: TRBJ1-2; D gene: -; clone size: many; CDR3 DNA: TGTGCCAGCTCACCACAAGGAATTTATGGCTACACCTTC; CDR3 protein: CASSPQGIYGYTF
V gene: TRBV12-3/TRBV12-4; J gene: TRBJ1-1; D gene: -; clone size: many; CDR3 DNA: TGTGCCACCCTAACTCCGGGACGCCGGAACACTGAAGCTTTCTTT; CDR3 protein: CATLTPGRRNTEAFF
V gene: TRBV2; J gene: TRBJ2-2; D gene: -; clone size: -; CDR3 DNA: TGTGCCAGCACCAGGGAGAACACCGGGGAGCTGTTTTTT; CDR3 protein: CASTRENTGELFF
V gene: TRBV7-2; J gene: TRBJ2-2; D gene: -; clone size: few; CDR3 DNA: TGTGCCAGCAGCCCGCTCAAGGGCCAGGTCGGGGAGCTGTTTTTT; CDR3 protein: CASSPLKGQVGELFF
V gene: TRBV12-3/TRBV12-4; J gene: TRBJ2-7; D gene: TRBD2; clone size: few; CDR3 DNA: TGTGCCAGCAGAGTAGCGGGAGGGACCAACAACGAGCAGTACTTC; CDR3 protein: CASRVAGGTNNEQYF
V gene: TRBV13; J gene: TRBJ1-1; D gene: -; clone size: few; CDR3 DNA: TGTGCCAGCAGCTTAGCCGTGGGGGCAATCCCTGAAGCTTTCTTT; CDR3 protein: CASSLAVGAIPEAFF
V gene: TRBV11-2; J gene: TRBJ2-5; D gene: -; clone size: many; CDR3 DNA: TGTGCCAGCAGCTCCCGAGGACCAGAAGAGACCCAGTACTTC; CDR3 protein: CASSSRGPEETQYF
V gene: TRBV24-1; J gene: TRBJ1-5; D gene: TRBD1; clone size: -; CDR3 DNA: TGTGCCACCAGTGCGGGACAGGGAATTAATCAGCCCCAGCATTTT; CDR3 protein: CATSAGQGINQPQHF
V gene: TRBV11-2; J gene: TRBJ2-2; D gene: TRBD2; clone size: few; CDR3 DNA: TGTGCCAGCAGCTTAGCTAGCGGGGTCACCGGGGAGCTGTTTTTT; CDR3 protein: CASSLASGVTGELFF
V gene: TRBV6-6; J gene: TRBJ2-5; D gene: TRBD1; clone size: few; CDR3 DNA: TGTGCCAGCAGTAGGACAGGTGGACAGACCCAGTACTTC; CDR3 protein: CASSRTGGQTQYF
V gene: TRBV2; J gene: TRBJ2-4; D gene: -; clone size: -; CDR3 DNA: TGTGCCAGCCTGGAACCCGGGCAGAGCATTCAGTACTTC; CDR3 protein: CASLEPGQSIQYF
V gene: TRBV7-9; J gene: TRBJ2-1; D gene: TRBD2; clone size: many; CDR3 DNA: TGTGCCAGCAGCTTAGAGACTAGCGGGAGGAACAATGAGCAGTTCTTC; CDR3 protein: CASSLETSGRNNEQFF
V gene: TRBV11-2; J gene: TRBJ2-7; D gene: -; clone size: few; CDR3 DNA: TGTGCCAGCAGCTTAGACAGGGGTGTCTACGAGCAGTACTTC; CDR3 protein: CASSLDRGVYEQYF
V gene: TRBV20-1; J gene: TRBJ2-3; D gene: -; clone size: few; CDR3 DNA: TGCAGTGCAACCGTAGAGGGCGATCCAACAGATACGCAGTATTTT; CDR3 protein: CSATVEGDPTDTQYF
V gene: TRBV7-6; J gene: TRBJ2-2; D gene: -; clone size: many; CDR3 DNA: TGTGCCAGCAGCTTAGTCTATGGACTGACGAACACCGGGGAGCTGTTTTTT; CDR3 protein: CASSLVYGLTNTGELFF
V gene: TRBV7-2; J gene: TRBJ2-5; D gene: TRBD1; clone size: -; CDR3 DNA: TGTGCCAGCAGCCTTCAGACAGGGGCAGAGACCCAGTACTTC; CDR3 protein: CASSLQTGAETQYF
V gene: TRBV5-1; J gene: TRBJ2-3; D gene: TRBD2; clone size: -; CDR3 DNA: TGCGCCAGCAGCTTGGGTGTTTCTAGCGGGAAATCAGATACGCAGTATTTT; CDR3 protein: CASSLGVSSGKSDTQYF
V gene: TRBV7-3; J gene: TRBJ2-5; D gene: -; clone size: -; CDR3 DNA: TGTGCCAGCAGCTTAGCGGGACCTCTGGAGACCCAGTACTTC; CDR3 protein: CASSLAGPLETQYF
V gene: TRBV28; J gene: TRBJ2-3; D gene: TRBD1; clone size: few; CDR3 DNA: TGTGCCAGCAGCACCCCAGGGGGCCGGGGAGATACGCAGTATTTT; CDR3 protein: CASSTPGGRGDTQYF
V gene: TRBV2; J gene: TRBJ2-3; D gene: -; clone size: few; CDR3 DNA: TGTGCCAGCACCGAAGGGCTAGCCTCAGATACGCAGTATTTT; CDR3 protein: CASTEGLASDTQYF
V gene: TRBV27; J gene: TRBJ1-1; D gene: -; clone size: -; CDR3 DNA: TGTGCCAGCAGTTTACGCGAGGGGATGAACACTGAAGCTTTCTTT; CDR3 protein: CASSLREGMNTEAFF
V gene: TRBV4-1; J gene: TRBJ2-1; D gene: -; clone size: -; CDR3 DNA: TGCGCCAGCAGCGCTGACCGTACTAGGGCCAATGAGCAGTTCTTC; CDR3 protein: CASSADRTRANEQFF
V gene: TRBV24-1; J gene: TRBJ2-5; D gene: -; clone size: few; CDR3 DNA: TGTGCCACCAGTGATTCTTCGTTCCGAGATCTAGGAGCAGAGACCCAGTACTTC; CDR3 protein: CATSDSSFRDLGAETQYF
V gene: TRBV7-9; J gene: TRBJ2-1; D gene: TRBD2; clone size: -; CDR3 DNA: TGTGCCAGCAGCATACTAGCGGGAGGGCCTAAGGATGAGCAGTTCTTC; CDR3 protein: CASSILAGGPKDEQFF
V gene: TRBV19; J gene: TRBJ2-2; D gene: TRBD2; clone size: many; CDR3 DNA: TGTGCCAGTAGTTTTAGCGGGAGGGCCGGCGGCACCGGGGAGCTGTTTTTT; CDR3 protein: CASSFSGRAGGTGELFF
V gene: TRBV18; J gene: TRBJ2-3; D gene: -; clone size: few; CDR3 DNA: TGTGCCAGCTCACCCAGGCAGGCAGGAGATACGCAGTATTTT; CDR3 protein: CASSPRQAGDTQYF
V gene: TRBV6-5; J gene: TRBJ1-2; D gene: -; clone size: many; CDR3 DNA: TGTGCCAGCAGTACCTACATTGGCTATGGCTACACCTTC; CDR3 protein: CASSTYIGYGYTF
V gene: TRBV20-1; J gene: TRBJ2-7; D gene: -; clone size: few; CDR3 DNA: TGCAGTGCTACCGCCTTTGGGTACGAAGGGGCCTACGAGCAGTACTTC; CDR3 protein: CSATAFGYEGAYEQYF
V gene: TRBV7-8; J gene: TRBJ2-7; D gene: -; clone size: -; CDR3 DNA: TGTGCCAGCAGCCCCCCGTTCGAGGGGAACTACGAGCAGTACTTC; CDR3 protein: CASSPPFEGNYEQYF
V gene: TRBV4-1; J gene: TRBJ2-7; D gene: -; clone size: -; CDR3 DNA: TGCGCCAGCAGCCCACAAGCGGGACAAATTTCCTACGAGCAGTACTTC; CDR3 protein: CASSPQAGQISYEQYF
V gene: TRBV12-3/TRBV12-4; J gene: TRBJ2-2; D gene: -; clone size: -; CDR3 DNA: TGTGCCAGCAGTTTTGTGGGGACCGGGGAGCTGTTTTTT; CDR3 protein: CASSFVGTGELFF
V gene: TRBV20-1; J gene: TRBJ2-7; D gene: TRBD2; clone size: many; CDR3 DNA: TGCAGTGCCTATAGCGGGATAAAGGCCGAGCAGTACTTC; CDR3 protein: CSAYSGIKAEQYF
V gene: TRBV27; J gene: TRBJ2-7; D gene: TRBD1; clone size: few; CDR3 DNA: TGTGCCAGCAGTTTGGGACAGGGGGTAGGGCAGTACTTC; CDR3 protein: CASSLGQGVGQYF
V gene: TRBV24-1; J gene: TRBJ1-2; D gene: -; clone size: many; CDR3 DNA: TGTGCCACCGGTTGGGGTGACGATGGCTACACCTTC; CDR3 protein: CATGWGDDGYTF
V gene: TRBV28; J gene: TRBJ2-5; D gene: TRBD1; clone size: few; CDR3 DNA: TGTGCCAGCAGCTTTTATCCTCTAGGACAGGTCAGGCAAGAGACCCAGTACTTC; CDR3 protein: CASSFYPLGQVRQETQYF
V gene: TRBV6-1; J gene: TRBJ1-4; D gene: -; clone size: -; CDR3 DNA: TGTGCCAGCAGTGAACAGAGGGCCGCAAGTGAAAAACTGTTTTTT; CDR3 protein: CASSEQRAASEKLFF
V gene: TRBV7-6; J gene: TRBJ2-3; D gene: TRBD1; clone size: -; CDR3 DNA: TGTGCCAGCAGCTTAAGGCAGGGGGTCGATACGCAGTATTTT; CDR3 protein: CASSLRQGVDTQYF
V gene: TRBV5-5; J gene: TRBJ2-3; D gene: -; clone size: few; CDR3 DNA: TGTGCCAGCAGCGTCGTCGTAGCGGAGGATACGCAGTATTTT; CDR3 protein: CASSVVVAEDTQYF
V gene: TRBV18; J gene: TRBJ1-1; D gene: TRBD1; clone size: -; CDR3 DNA: TGTGCCAGCTCACCTCGAGACAGGGTAAGAGTCGGTGAAGCTTTCTTT; CDR3 protein: CASSPRDRVRVGEAFF
V gene: TRBV30; J gene: TRBJ2-1; D gene: TRBD2; clone size: few; CDR3 DNA: TGTGCCTGGAGTCTAGCGGGAGTGCCGGGCCAGTTCTTC; CDR3 protein: CAWSLAGVPGQFF
V gene: TRBV15; J gene: TRBJ2-1; D gene: -; clone size: -; CDR3 DNA: TGTGCCACCAGCAGAAGGGAGATCAATGAGCAGTTCTTC; CDR3 protein: CATSRREINEQFF
V gene: TRBV12-3/TRBV12-4; J gene: TRBJ2-1; D gene: TRBD2; clone size: few; CDR3 DNA: TGTGCCAGCAGTCCCATAGCGGGAGCCACCTACAATGAGCAGTTCTTC; CDR3 protein: CASSPIAGATYNEQFF
V gene: TRBV7-4; J gene: TRBJ1-5; D gene: -; clone size: few; CDR3 DNA: TGTGCCAGCTTTGGGACCGACAATCAGCCCCAGCATTTT; CDR3 protein: CASFGTDNQPQHF
V gene: TRBV10-3; J gene: TRBJ2-1; D gene: -; clone size: -; CDR3 DNA: TGTGCCATCCAGCGGCAGTCCCTCTACAATGAGCAGTTCTTC; CDR3 protein: CAIQRQSLYNEQFF
V gene: TRBV20-1; J gene: TRBJ1-6; D gene: TRBD1; clone size: few; CDR3 DNA: TGCAGTGCTAGATCCCGGACAGGGGGATATAATTCACCCCTCCACTTT; CDR3 protein: CSARSRTGGYNSPLHF
V gene: TRBV20-1; J gene: TRBJ2-3; D gene: TRBD2; clone size: -; CDR3 DNA: TGCAGTGCTATTGTGACTAGCGGGAGGGCCACAGATACGCAGTATTTT; CDR3 protein: CSAIVTSGRATDTQYF
V gene: TRBV7-9; J gene: TRBJ2-7; D gene: TRBD2; clone size: few; CDR3 DNA: TGTGCCAGCAGACAGGGACTAGCGATCTACGAGCAGTACTTC; CDR3 protein: CASRQGLAIYEQYF
V gene: TRBV7-2; J gene: TRBJ2-3; D gene: -; clone size: many; CDR3 DNA: TGTGCCAGCAGTCGCCTGGTCGGAGATACGCAGTATTTT; CDR3 protein: CASSRLVGDTQYF
V gene: TRBV5-4; J gene: TRBJ2-3; D gene: TRBD1; clone size: -; CDR3 DNA: TGTGCCAGCAGTCCCGGACAGGGATCAGATACGCAGTATTTT; CDR3 protein: CASSPGQGSDTQYF
V gene: TRBV27; J gene: TRBJ2-2; D gene: -; clone size: few; CDR3 DNA: TGTGCCAGCAGCCAGGGTGGCTATGGAGGCACCGGGGAGCTGTTTTTT; CDR3 protein: CASSQGGYGGTGELFF
V gene: TRBV20-1; J gene: TRBJ1-6; D gene: TRBD1; clone size: many; CDR3 DNA: TGCAGTGCTAGTCCAGGGGGAGATTCACCCCTCCACTTT; CDR3 protein: CSASPGGDSPLHF